Listed below are T cell receptor beta chains from one sample, sequenced in a study of blood T cell repertoires in COVID-19. The data were produced by immunoSEQ multiplex PCR, yet TCRdb's version contains in-frame clones alone and is incomplete. The profile shows approximately 300,000 clones, about 89% of them singletons. Sequencing input: peripheral blood. Receptors were obtained from a man in his late teens or twenties who had recovered from COVID-19. The CDR3 runs from the conserved cysteine through the conserved F or W. The D gene is left open where the match is weak. Only part of the rows carry a size: once, few, many, or a class if the clone is expanded.

J gene: TRBJ2-3
V gene: TRBV28
CDR3 length: 16
clone size: NA
D gene: NA
CDR3 DNA: TGTGCCAGCAGCCAGACCAAGCCAGGGGACACAGATACGCAGTATTTT
CDR3 protein: CASSQTKPGDTDTQYF

J gene: TRBJ2-3
V gene: TRBV14
CDR3 length: 17
clone size: NA
D gene: TRBD1
CDR3 DNA: TGTGCCAGCAGCCATTTATCCGGGACAGGGGGGACAGATACGCAGTATTTT
CDR3 protein: CASSHLSGTGGTDTQYF

J gene: TRBJ1-2
V gene: TRBV6-1
CDR3 length: 15
clone size: NA
D gene: NA
CDR3 DNA: TGTGCCAGCAGTGAAATGGGCCAGAACTCCTATGGCTACACCTTC
CDR3 protein: CASSEMGQNSYGYTF

J gene: TRBJ2-2
V gene: TRBV4-1
CDR3 length: 15
clone size: NA
D gene: NA
CDR3 DNA: TGCGCCAGCAGCCAACCCGGGGCGGGGATCGGGGAGCTGTTTTTT
CDR3 protein: CASSQPGAGIGELFF

J gene: TRBJ2-7
V gene: TRBV27
CDR3 length: 13
clone size: NA
D gene: NA
CDR3 DNA: TGTGCCACCGAAAACAGGGATTCCTACGAGCAGTACTTC
CDR3 protein: CATENRDSYEQYF

J gene: TRBJ2-1
V gene: TRBV29-1
CDR3 length: 13
clone size: NA
D gene: NA
CDR3 DNA: TGCAGCGTTGAATCCGGCTCCTACAATGAGCAGTTCTTC
CDR3 protein: CSVESGSYNEQFF

J gene: TRBJ2-3
V gene: TRBV15
CDR3 length: 14
clone size: many
D gene: TRBD1
CDR3 DNA: TGTGCCACCAGGACAGGGGAAAGGACAGATACGCAGTATTTT
CDR3 protein: CATRTGERTDTQYF

J gene: TRBJ2-5
V gene: TRBV7-3
CDR3 length: 14
clone size: few
D gene: TRBD2
CDR3 DNA: TGTGCCAGCAGCTTATATGCTAGCGGGGAGACCCAGTACTTC
CDR3 protein: CASSLYASGETQYF

J gene: TRBJ2-5
V gene: TRBV5-1
CDR3 length: 14
clone size: NA
D gene: TRBD2
CDR3 DNA: TGCGCCACGTCCAGCGGGGGGGCCGTAGAGACCCAGTACTTC
CDR3 protein: CATSSGGAVETQYF

J gene: TRBJ2-2
V gene: TRBV9
CDR3 length: 13
clone size: few
D gene: NA
CDR3 DNA: TGTGCCAGCAGCGTATTTATAGCCGGGGAGCTGTTTTTT
CDR3 protein: CASSVFIAGELFF

J gene: TRBJ1-1
V gene: TRBV11-1
CDR3 length: 14
clone size: once
D gene: NA
CDR3 DNA: TGTGCCAGCAGCTTGAGTCAGGGGAGCACTGAAGCTTTCTTT
CDR3 protein: CASSLSQGSTEAFF

J gene: TRBJ2-3
V gene: TRBV29-1
CDR3 length: 15
clone size: NA
D gene: TRBD1
CDR3 DNA: TGCAGCGTTGAGTGGGACAGGGGATTTGGAGATACGCAGTATTTT
CDR3 protein: CSVEWDRGFGDTQYF

J gene: TRBJ2-3
V gene: TRBV13
CDR3 length: 16
clone size: NA
D gene: NA
CDR3 DNA: TGTGCCAGCAGCCTCTACGGCGGGGGCAGCACAGATACGCAGTATTTT
CDR3 protein: CASSLYGGGSTDTQYF

J gene: TRBJ2-5
V gene: TRBV6-1
CDR3 length: 15
clone size: NA
D gene: NA
CDR3 DNA: TGTGCCAGCAGTGAAGTCAGCAGGGTGGGGGAGACCCAGTACTTC
CDR3 protein: CASSEVSRVGETQYF

J gene: TRBJ2-7
V gene: TRBV27
CDR3 length: 12
clone size: few
D gene: TRBD1
CDR3 DNA: TGTGCCAGCAGTTTCAGGGACAGCGAGCAGTACTTC
CDR3 protein: CASSFRDSEQYF

J gene: TRBJ2-5
V gene: TRBV7-2
CDR3 length: 16
clone size: NA
D gene: NA
CDR3 DNA: TGTGCCAGCAGCTTAGGCACTTTGGGAGGTCAAGAGACCCAGTACTTC
CDR3 protein: CASSLGTLGGQETQYF

J gene: TRBJ2-3
V gene: TRBV9
CDR3 length: 16
clone size: NA
D gene: TRBD2
CDR3 DNA: TGTGCCAGCAGCGTAGGCTGGGGGGGAAGCACAGATACGCAGTATTTT
CDR3 protein: CASSVGWGGSTDTQYF

J gene: TRBJ1-2
V gene: TRBV5-1
CDR3 length: 14
clone size: NA
D gene: NA
CDR3 DNA: TGCGCCAGCAGCATTAGACCCACAGCGGATGGCTACACCTTC
CDR3 protein: CASSIRPTADGYTF

J gene: TRBJ2-3
V gene: TRBV27
CDR3 length: 15
clone size: once
D gene: NA
CDR3 DNA: TGTGCCAGCAGTCGACTCCCGGCAGTCACAGATACGCAGTATTTT
CDR3 protein: CASSRLPAVTDTQYF

J gene: TRBJ2-1
V gene: TRBV7-8
CDR3 length: 16
clone size: once
D gene: TRBD2
CDR3 DNA: TGTGCCAGCAGCTTGGTCGCGGGGGACTCCTACAATGAGCAGTTCTTC
CDR3 protein: CASSLVAGDSYNEQFF

J gene: TRBJ1-3
V gene: TRBV7-2
CDR3 length: 15
clone size: NA
D gene: TRBD1
CDR3 DNA: TGTGCCAGCAGCTTAGCTGGACAGGGCTTAAACACCATATATTTT
CDR3 protein: CASSLAGQGLNTIYF

J gene: TRBJ2-5
V gene: TRBV6-5
CDR3 length: 14
clone size: NA
D gene: NA
CDR3 DNA: TGTGCCAGCAGTACACAGGGCGCAAGGGAGACCCAGTACTTC
CDR3 protein: CASSTQGARETQYF

J gene: TRBJ1-4
V gene: TRBV19
CDR3 length: 15
clone size: once
D gene: NA
CDR3 DNA: TGTGCCAGTAGTTCGGGGAGGGGCGCGGGTGAAAAACTGTTTTTT
CDR3 protein: CASSSGRGAGEKLFF

J gene: TRBJ1-1
V gene: TRBV4-3
CDR3 length: 15
clone size: NA
D gene: NA
CDR3 DNA: TGCGCCAGCAGCCAAGAATGGGGGCAAGACACTGAAGCTTTCTTT
CDR3 protein: CASSQEWGQDTEAFF

J gene: TRBJ2-5
V gene: TRBV29-1
CDR3 length: 12
clone size: NA
D gene: NA
CDR3 DNA: TGCAGCGTTGAAGAGGCCTCGGAGACCCAGTACTTC
CDR3 protein: CSVEEASETQYF

J gene: TRBJ1-2
V gene: TRBV3-1/TRBV3-2
CDR3 length: 15
clone size: NA
D gene: NA
CDR3 DNA: TGTGCCAGCAGCCAAGTGGAACAGGGCAACTATGGCTACACCTTC
CDR3 protein: CASSQVEQGNYGYTF

J gene: TRBJ2-1
V gene: TRBV5-4
CDR3 length: 16
clone size: NA
D gene: TRBD2
CDR3 DNA: TGTGCCAGCAGCTGGGGGGGGTGGAGCTCCTACAATGAGCAGTTCTTC
CDR3 protein: CASSWGGWSSYNEQFF

J gene: TRBJ2-1
V gene: TRBV2
CDR3 length: 15
clone size: NA
D gene: TRBD2
CDR3 DNA: TGTGCCAGCAGTGAATGGCGGGAGGTTTACAATGAGCAGTTCTTC
CDR3 protein: CASSEWREVYNEQFF

J gene: TRBJ2-2
V gene: TRBV9
CDR3 length: 16
clone size: NA
D gene: NA
CDR3 DNA: TGTGCCAGCAGCGTCATCGGGGGTGGTATAACCGGGGAGCTGTTTTTT
CDR3 protein: CASSVIGGGITGELFF

J gene: TRBJ2-7
V gene: TRBV15
CDR3 length: 14
clone size: NA
D gene: NA
CDR3 DNA: TGTGCCACCAGCAGAGATCTAATATCCTACGAGCAGTACTTC
CDR3 protein: CATSRDLISYEQYF

J gene: TRBJ2-7
V gene: TRBV19
CDR3 length: 13
clone size: NA
D gene: NA
CDR3 DNA: TGTGCCAGTAGTGCTACTAGCCGATTGGAGCAGTACTTC
CDR3 protein: CASSATSRLEQYF

J gene: TRBJ2-5
V gene: TRBV5-1
CDR3 length: 14
clone size: NA
D gene: NA
CDR3 DNA: TGCGCCAGCCGGAATTTGGGCCAGAAAGAGACCCAGTACTTC
CDR3 protein: CASRNLGQKETQYF

J gene: TRBJ1-6
V gene: TRBV6-5
CDR3 length: 13
clone size: once
D gene: NA
CDR3 DNA: TGTGCCAGCAGTTACGGCAGCGATTCACCCCTCCACTTT
CDR3 protein: CASSYGSDSPLHF

J gene: TRBJ2-2
V gene: TRBV6-4
CDR3 length: 15
clone size: few
D gene: TRBD2
CDR3 DNA: TGTGCCAGCAGCCCAATAGCGGGAGCCACCGGGGAGCTGTTTTTT
CDR3 protein: CASSPIAGATGELFF

J gene: TRBJ2-1
V gene: TRBV5-8
CDR3 length: 14
clone size: few
D gene: NA
CDR3 DNA: TGTGCCAGCAGCTTGAGGGGTTCCTACAATGAGCAGTTCTTC
CDR3 protein: CASSLRGSYNEQFF

J gene: TRBJ2-7
V gene: TRBV11-2
CDR3 length: 14
clone size: NA
D gene: TRBD1
CDR3 DNA: TGTGCCAGCAGCCCAGGGACAGCTTTCTACGAGCAGTACTTC
CDR3 protein: CASSPGTAFYEQYF

J gene: TRBJ2-3
V gene: TRBV6-6
CDR3 length: 17
clone size: NA
D gene: TRBD1
CDR3 DNA: TGTGCCAGCAGTCGAGGACAGGGGGGAACTAGCACAGATACGCAGTATTTT
CDR3 protein: CASSRGQGGTSTDTQYF

J gene: TRBJ1-5
V gene: TRBV19
CDR3 length: 17
clone size: NA
D gene: TRBD1
CDR3 DNA: TGTGCCAGTGGCAAAAACGACGGGACAGGGGCTAATCAGCCCCAGCATTTT
CDR3 protein: CASGKNDGTGANQPQHF

J gene: TRBJ2-7
V gene: TRBV6-6
CDR3 length: 14
clone size: NA
D gene: NA
CDR3 DNA: TGTGCCAGCAGTTACAAGGGGGTAAGGGGCGAGCAGTACTTC
CDR3 protein: CASSYKGVRGEQYF

J gene: TRBJ2-5
V gene: TRBV7-9
CDR3 length: 16
clone size: NA
D gene: TRBD2
CDR3 DNA: TGTGCCAGCAGCTTAGGTTTAGCGGGAGAAGGAGAGACCCAGTACTTC
CDR3 protein: CASSLGLAGEGETQYF

J gene: TRBJ1-5
V gene: TRBV19
CDR3 length: 15
clone size: NA
D gene: TRBD1
CDR3 DNA: TGTGCCAGTAGCCCCGGGACAGGGGCCATTGGGCCCCAGCATTTT
CDR3 protein: CASSPGTGAIGPQHF

J gene: TRBJ1-2
V gene: TRBV6-5
CDR3 length: 16
clone size: NA
D gene: TRBD1
CDR3 DNA: TGTGCCAGCAGTTACACCGACAGGGTAGTATCCTATGGCTACACCTTC
CDR3 protein: CASSYTDRVVSYGYTF

J gene: TRBJ1-1
V gene: TRBV6-5
CDR3 length: 14
clone size: NA
D gene: TRBD1
CDR3 DNA: TGTGCCAGCAGTCAGGACAGGGGAAAGACTGAAGCTTTCTTT
CDR3 protein: CASSQDRGKTEAFF

J gene: TRBJ1-2
V gene: TRBV2
CDR3 length: 13
clone size: NA
D gene: NA
CDR3 DNA: TGTGCCAGCAGGGACACTTCTAACTATGGCTACACCTTC
CDR3 protein: CASRDTSNYGYTF

J gene: TRBJ2-7
V gene: TRBV15
CDR3 length: 15
clone size: NA
D gene: TRBD2
CDR3 DNA: TGTGCCACCAGCAGAGGGACTAGCGGTGCCTACGAGCAGTACTTC
CDR3 protein: CATSRGTSGAYEQYF

J gene: TRBJ1-2
V gene: TRBV10-3
CDR3 length: 17
clone size: once
D gene: TRBD1
CDR3 DNA: TGTGCCATCAGTGAGACCCCGGTAGGACAGGAGAACTATGGCTACACCTTC
CDR3 protein: CAISETPVGQENYGYTF

J gene: TRBJ2-1
V gene: TRBV9
CDR3 length: 12
clone size: once
D gene: NA
CDR3 DNA: TGTGCCAGCAGCGTAGTTAGCAATGAGCAGTTCTTC
CDR3 protein: CASSVVSNEQFF

J gene: TRBJ2-1
V gene: TRBV5-8
CDR3 length: 14
clone size: NA
D gene: NA
CDR3 DNA: TGTGCCAGCAGTTCCTTCGGGAGTTACAATGAGCAGTTCTTC
CDR3 protein: CASSSFGSYNEQFF

J gene: TRBJ1-1
V gene: TRBV6-1
CDR3 length: 14
clone size: NA
D gene: NA
CDR3 DNA: TGTGCCAGCAGTGAAGTTCCGCAGGTCACTGAAGCTTTCTTT
CDR3 protein: CASSEVPQVTEAFF

J gene: TRBJ2-2
V gene: TRBV19
CDR3 length: 14
clone size: NA
D gene: NA
CDR3 DNA: TGTGCCAGTAGTATTGCGGAGAACACCGGGGAGCTGTTTTTT
CDR3 protein: CASSIAENTGELFF

J gene: TRBJ1-3
V gene: TRBV18
CDR3 length: 15
clone size: NA
D gene: TRBD1
CDR3 DNA: TGTGCCAGCTCAGCTTCCGGGACAGGGGGAAACACCATATATTTT
CDR3 protein: CASSASGTGGNTIYF

J gene: TRBJ2-3
V gene: TRBV14
CDR3 length: 15
clone size: NA
D gene: NA
CDR3 DNA: TGTGCCAGCAGCCAAGCAGTATTATCCACAGATACGCAGTATTTT
CDR3 protein: CASSQAVLSTDTQYF